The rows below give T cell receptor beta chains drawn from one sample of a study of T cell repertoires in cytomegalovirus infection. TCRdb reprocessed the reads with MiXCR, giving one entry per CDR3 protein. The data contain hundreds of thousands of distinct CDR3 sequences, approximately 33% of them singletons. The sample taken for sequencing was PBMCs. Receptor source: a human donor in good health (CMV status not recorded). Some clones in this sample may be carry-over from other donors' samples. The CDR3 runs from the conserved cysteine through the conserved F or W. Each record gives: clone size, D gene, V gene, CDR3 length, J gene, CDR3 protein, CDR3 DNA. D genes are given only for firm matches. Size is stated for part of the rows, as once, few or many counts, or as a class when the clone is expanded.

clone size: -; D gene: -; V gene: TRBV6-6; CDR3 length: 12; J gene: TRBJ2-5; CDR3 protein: CASARQQETQYF; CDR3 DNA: TGTGCCAGCGCCAGACAGCAAGAGACCCAGTACTTC
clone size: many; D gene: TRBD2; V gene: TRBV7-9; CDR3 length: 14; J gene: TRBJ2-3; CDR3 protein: CASSLAGDYPTRYF; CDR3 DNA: TGTGCCAGCAGCTTAGCAGGGGACTACCCAACACGGTATTTT
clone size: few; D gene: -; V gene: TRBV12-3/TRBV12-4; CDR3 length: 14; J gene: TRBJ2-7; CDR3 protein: CASSRAGLGYEQYF; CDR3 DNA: TGTGCCAGCAGTCGGGCTGGATTAGGCTACGAGCAGTACTTC
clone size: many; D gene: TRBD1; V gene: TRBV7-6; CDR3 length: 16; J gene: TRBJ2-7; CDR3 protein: CASSLGGTVPTYEQYF; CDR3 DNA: TGTGCCAGCAGCTTAGGAGGGACAGTACCCACCTACGAGCAGTACTTC
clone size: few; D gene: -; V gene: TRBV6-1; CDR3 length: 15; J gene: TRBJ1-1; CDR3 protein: CASTPKVSMNTEAFF; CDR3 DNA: TGTGCCAGCACCCCCAAGGTCAGCATGAACACTGAAGCTTTCTTT
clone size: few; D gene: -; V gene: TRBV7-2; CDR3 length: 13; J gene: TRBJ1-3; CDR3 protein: CASSSFTGTTIYF; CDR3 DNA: TGTGCCAGCAGCTCGTTCACGGGAACCACCATATATTTT
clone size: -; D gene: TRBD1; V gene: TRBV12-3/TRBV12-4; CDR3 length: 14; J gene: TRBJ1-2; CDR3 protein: CASSPRTGINGYTF; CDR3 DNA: TGTGCCAGCAGTCCCCGGACAGGGATAAATGGCTACACCTTC
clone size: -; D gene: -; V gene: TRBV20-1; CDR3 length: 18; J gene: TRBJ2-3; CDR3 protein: CSARGWGVHYDGTDTQYF; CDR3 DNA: TGCAGTGCTAGAGGATGGGGGGTCCACTATGATGGCACAGATACGCAGTATTTT
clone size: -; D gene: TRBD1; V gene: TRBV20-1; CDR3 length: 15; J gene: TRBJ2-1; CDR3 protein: CSARRQGAEGNEQFF; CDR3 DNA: TGCAGTGCTAGAAGACAGGGGGCAGAGGGCAATGAGCAGTTCTTC
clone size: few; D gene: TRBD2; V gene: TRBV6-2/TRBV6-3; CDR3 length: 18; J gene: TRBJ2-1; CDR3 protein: CASSPGWRGGLVNHEQFF; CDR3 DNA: TGTGCCAGCAGCCCCGGGTGGCGGGGGGGCCTTGTTAATCATGAGCAGTTCTTC
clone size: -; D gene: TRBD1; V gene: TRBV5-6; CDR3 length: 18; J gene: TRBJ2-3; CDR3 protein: CASSFVDRGSLGTDTQYF; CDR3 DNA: TGTGCCAGCAGCTTCGTGGACAGGGGGTCGTTGGGCACAGATACGCAGTATTTT
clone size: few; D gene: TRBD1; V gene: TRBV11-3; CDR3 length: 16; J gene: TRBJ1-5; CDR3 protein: CASSLRTGGPQQPQHF; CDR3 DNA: TGTGCCAGCAGCTTAAGGACAGGGGGCCCCCAACAGCCCCAGCATTTT
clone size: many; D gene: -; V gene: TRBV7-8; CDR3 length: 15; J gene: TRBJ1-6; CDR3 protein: CASSPPWAGDSPLHF; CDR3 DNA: TGTGCCAGCAGCCCTCCTTGGGCAGGGGATTCACCCCTCCACTTT
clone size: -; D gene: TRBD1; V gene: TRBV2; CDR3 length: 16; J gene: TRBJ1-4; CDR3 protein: CASSSPGQGPNEKLFF; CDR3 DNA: TGTGCCAGCAGTTCCCCGGGACAGGGACCTAATGAAAAACTGTTTTTT
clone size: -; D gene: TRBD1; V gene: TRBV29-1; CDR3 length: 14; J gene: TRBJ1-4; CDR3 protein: CSVVDRGHSEKLFF; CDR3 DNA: TGCAGCGTTGTAGACAGGGGGCATAGTGAAAAACTGTTTTTT
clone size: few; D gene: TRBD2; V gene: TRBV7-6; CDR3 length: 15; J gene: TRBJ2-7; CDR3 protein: CASSSSSGGASKQYF; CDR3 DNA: TGTGCCAGCAGCTCCTCAAGCGGGGGGGCCAGTAAGCAGTACTTC
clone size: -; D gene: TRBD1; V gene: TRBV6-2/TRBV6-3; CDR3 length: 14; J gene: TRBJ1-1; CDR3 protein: CANSPPDRDTEAFF; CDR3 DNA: TGTGCCAACAGTCCCCCGGACAGGGACACTGAAGCTTTCTTT
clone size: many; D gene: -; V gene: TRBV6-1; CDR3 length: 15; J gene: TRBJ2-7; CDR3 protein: CASSSPTLSSYEQYF; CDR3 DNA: TGTGCCAGCAGTTCCCCGACTCTGAGCTCCTACGAGCAGTACTTC
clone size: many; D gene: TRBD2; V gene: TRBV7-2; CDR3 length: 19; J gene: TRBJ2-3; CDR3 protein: CASSLKSGTSGGAVDTQYF; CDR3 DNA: TGTGCCAGCAGCTTGAAATCCGGGACTAGCGGGGGGGCCGTAGATACGCAGTATTTT
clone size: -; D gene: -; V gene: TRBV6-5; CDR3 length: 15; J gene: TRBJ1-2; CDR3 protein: CASSYSAGVSFGYTF; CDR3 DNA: TGTGCCAGCAGTTACTCGGCAGGTGTATCGTTTGGCTACACCTTC
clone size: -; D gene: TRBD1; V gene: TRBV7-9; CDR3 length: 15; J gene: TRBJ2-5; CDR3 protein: CASMLGTGGPETQYF; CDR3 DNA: TGTGCCAGCATGCTTGGGACAGGGGGCCCGGAGACCCAGTACTTC
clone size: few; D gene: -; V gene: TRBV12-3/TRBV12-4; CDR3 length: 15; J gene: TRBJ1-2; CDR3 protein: CASSFVPPRAGGYTF; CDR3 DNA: TGTGCCAGCAGTTTCGTCCCTCCCAGGGCTGGCGGCTACACCTTC
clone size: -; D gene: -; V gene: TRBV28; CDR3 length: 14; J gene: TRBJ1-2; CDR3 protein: CASSLTGRGDGYTF; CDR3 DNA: TGTGCCAGCAGTTTAACAGGGAGAGGGGATGGCTACACCTTC
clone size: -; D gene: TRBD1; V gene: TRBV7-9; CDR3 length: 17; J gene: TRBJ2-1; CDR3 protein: CASSTRTGIDLDNEQFF; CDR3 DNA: TGTGCCAGCAGCACCCGGACAGGGATCGACCTCGACAATGAGCAGTTCTTC
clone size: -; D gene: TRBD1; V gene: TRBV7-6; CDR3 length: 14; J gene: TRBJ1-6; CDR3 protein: CASSWTGENSPLHF; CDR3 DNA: TGTGCCAGCAGCTGGACAGGGGAAAATTCACCCCTCCACTTT
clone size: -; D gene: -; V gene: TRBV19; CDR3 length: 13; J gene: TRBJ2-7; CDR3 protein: CASSMGVAYEQYF; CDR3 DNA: TGTGCCAGTAGTATGGGGGTAGCCTACGAGCAGTACTTC